One sample yielded the 30 T cell receptor beta chains listed below, sequenced in a study of T cell repertoires in cytomegalovirus infection. One entry per CDR3 protein results from TCRdb running MiXCR on the reads. The table records some 270,000 distinct CDR3 sequences, over 15% of them present only once. The sample consisted of CD8+ T cells from PBMCs. These receptor sequences come from a human donor in good health (CMV status not recorded). Some clones in this sample may be carry-over from other donors' samples.

This clonotype was picked up many times. The chain combines TRBV7-3 with TRBJ2-3; possibly TRBD2 for D (6 bases). This CDR3 has 14 residues. The germline CDR1 and CDR2 sequences are SGHTA and FQGTGA. V lost 2 bases and J lost 0, with 6 bases in between. In DNA form, the CDR3 reads TGTGCCAGCAGCTTAGGGACTAGCACAGATACGCAGTATTTT. As protein: CASSLGTSTDTQYF.

This clonotype came up a few times. The V call is TRBV14, the J call TRBJ2-7; D not resolved. The length of the CDR3 is 13 residues. Germline V lookup: CDR1 SGHDN, CDR2 FVKESK. Trimming stripped 1 base from V and 3 bases from J, with 7 bases between. CDR3 amino acids: CASSQGQDYEQYF. The CDR3 DNA is TGTGCCAGCAGCCAAGGGCAGGACTACGAGCAGTACTTC.

V usage is TRBV5-6 and J usage is TRBJ1-1, with D tentatively TRBD1 (5 bases). Germline CDR1 SGHDT, CDR2 YYEEEE. The CDR3 totals 13 residues. Trimming took 4 bases from V and 7 from J, leaving 14 bases between them. CDR3 residues: CASSPGGADEAFF. The DNA for the CDR3 is TGTGCCAGCAGCCCCGGGGGAGCAGATGAAGCTTTCTTT.

The gene calls are TRBV28 and TRBJ2-7; D possibly corresponds to TRBD2 (5 bases). CDR3 size: 13 residues. V was clipped by 2 bases and J by 4 bases, with 9 bases between them. Germline V CDR1 and CDR2: MDHEN, SYDVKM. CDR3 region: CASSLLGGYEQYF. CDR3 nucleotides: TGTGCCAGCAGTTTACTCGGAGGTTACGAGCAGTACTTC.

This clonotype was counted between two and nine times. This chain joins TRBV28 and TRBJ1-5; the D gene is possibly TRBD1 (6 bases). CDR1 and CDR2 from the germline V gene are MDHEN and SYDVKM. The CDR3 consists of 16 residues. V was trimmed by 7 bases and J by 1 base, leaving 17 bases between them. The CDR3 nucleotides are TGTGCCAGCATCCCTGGGGGCGCGGAGAGCAATCAGCCCCAGCATTTT. It translates to CASIPGGAESNQPQHF.

This clonotype was seen repeatedly, ten times or more. This chain links TRBV5-6 with TRBJ1-2; 7 bases are a match to TRBD1. The CDR3 sequence is 13 residues long. The germline gives CDR1 SGHDT, CDR2 YYEEEE. Losses at the gene ends were 4 bases for V and 2 bases for J; bases not matched to a gene: 2. The CDR3 region is CASSQDRNYGYTF. The CDR3 DNA sequence: TGTGCCAGCAGCCAGGACAGGAACTATGGCTACACCTTC.

Only a few counts were recorded for this clonotype. This CDR3 reads CASSFIGTGLYEQYF. CDR3 nucleotides: TGTGCCAGCAGCTTTATCGGGACAGGGCTCTACGAGCAGTACTTC. The rearrangement links TRBV7-9 to TRBJ2-7, with 9 bases matching TRBD1. With 3 bases clipped from V and 3 bases from J, the junction kept 6 bases outside the gene matches. The CDR3 spans 15 residues. The germline CDR1 and CDR2 sequences are SEHNR and FQNEAQ (reference sequence).

The J gene is TRBJ2-3, the V gene TRBV3-1, with TRBD2 matching over 7 bases. CDR3 length: 16 amino acids. Unmatched junction bases numbered 4, after V lost 0 bases and J lost 1 base. Germline V gene data show CDR1 as LGHDT and CDR2 as YNNKEL (reference sequence). CDR3 region: CASSQEFRGGTDTQYF. The CDR3, as DNA: TGTGCCAGCAGCCAAGAGTTCCGGGGGGGCACAGATACGCAGTATTTT.

This clonotype was seen repeatedly, ten times or more. V and J are TRBV7-6 and TRBJ2-2; D may be TRBD2 (5 bases). Germline CDR1 and CDR2: SGHVS and FNYEAQ. This CDR3 has 15 residues. Trimming removed 3 bases at V and 3 bases at J, with 11 bases between. DNA for the CDR3: TGTGCCAGCAGCTTCCAGACGGACTACACCGGGGAGCTGTTTTTT. Translation gives CASSFQTDYTGELFF.

A note on this clonotype: This sequence may be a read error, since a much larger clone differs from it by one base. Since the CDR3 does not end with the conserved phenylalanine or tryptophan, this likely comes from a read error. The CDR3: CASTLQQNTEAFY. The CDR3 nucleotides read TGTGCCAGCACCCTACAGCAGAACACTGAAGCTTTCTAT. The V gene is TRBV6-5, the J gene TRBJ1-1; D gene ambiguous. The CDR3 is made up of 13 amino acids. Germline values: CDR1 MNHEY, CDR2 SVGAGI. Trimming pared 7 bases from V and 1 base from J, leaving 10 bases between.

This clonotype occurred many times. The V and J genes are TRBV6-5 and TRBJ1-2; maybe TRBD1 (5 bases). Trimming pared 2 bases from V and 2 bases from J, leaving 9 bases between. Germline V gene data show CDR1 as MNHEY and CDR2 as SVGAGI. The CDR3 spans 14 residues. CDR3 amino acids: CASSYDSGNYGYTF. CDR3 bases: TGTGCCAGCAGTTACGACAGCGGGAACTATGGCTACACCTTC.

Ten or more counts support this clonotype. This chain connects TRBV20-1 to TRBJ2-2; maybe TRBD2 (6 bases). From germline, CDR1 is DFQATT and CDR2 SNEGSKA (reference sequence). The CDR3 loop spans 15 amino acids. The V end was cut by 1 base, the J end by 1 base, with 10 bases between. CDR3: CSARARGGNTGELFF. The CDR3 nucleotides are TGCAGTGCTAGAGCCCGGGGAGGGAACACCGGGGAGCTGTTTTTT.

Details on this clonotype: Given the absence of the conserved phenylalanine or tryptophan at the CDR3 end, a read error is likely. The rearrangement uses TRBV2 and TRBJ2-7; a possible D gene is TRBD2 (6 bases). V lost 7 bases and J lost 0, with 10 bases in between. This CDR3 spans 13 amino acids. The germline V gene encodes CDR1 SNHLY and CDR2 FYNNEI. The CDR3 nucleotides are TGTGCCAGCACCTGGACTACCTCCTACGAGCAGTACCTC. Its translation is CASTWTTSYEQYL.

This clonotype was counted a few times. V is TRBV29-1 and J is TRBJ2-6; D uncertain. Germline V gene lookup returns CDR1 SQVTM and CDR2 ANQGSEA. This CDR3 is 13 amino acids long. Between the trimmed V and J ends, which lost 0 bases and 5 bases, there was a span of 5 bases. The CDR3 DNA follows: TGCAGCGTTGAAGATCACAGGGCCAACGTCCTGACTTTC. Amino acid sequence: CSVEDHRANVLTF.

This clonotype has more than one count but fewer than ten. The chain joins TRBV7-9 to TRBJ2-1; D is unclear. CDR3 length: 12 residues. The germline V and J ends were trimmed by 3 bases and 8 bases, with 8 bases remaining between them. CDR1 is SEHNR and CDR2 is FQNEAQ in the germline V gene (reference sequence). DNA of the CDR3: TGTGCCAGCAGCTTGCGAATCTATGAGCAGTTCTTC. It encodes CASSLRIYEQFF.

Concerning this clonotype: This may come from a read error, since a much larger clone is one base off. The J gene is TRBJ1-6, the V gene TRBV7-6; 7 nucleotides align to TRBD1. The germline CDR1 and CDR2 sequences are SGHVS and FNYEAQ. The V gene end was trimmed by 1 base and the J gene end by 8 bases; junction bases not matched to a gene: 5. The CDR3 runs 15 residues. The chain's CDR3 is CASSLVDRVHSPLHF. DNA of the CDR3: TGTGCCAGCAGCTTAGTCGACAGGGTTCATTCACCCCTCCACTTT.

This clonotype occurred a few times. The V gene is TRBV27, the J gene TRBJ2-3; 7 nucleotides line up with TRBD1. Germline loops: CDR1 MNHEY, CDR2 SMNVEV (reference sequence). There are 16 residues in the CDR3. V lost 5 bases and J lost 2; bases outside the gene matches: 10. CDR3 region: CASSPWTGQTTDTQYF. The CDR3 nucleotides read TGTGCCAGCAGTCCATGGACAGGCCAGACCACAGATACGCAGTATTTT.

This clonotype has only one observation. The chain joins TRBV6-5 to TRBJ2-2, with D perhaps TRBD2 (6 bases). This CDR3 spans 15 amino acids. The V end lost 2 bases, the J end lost 0 bases, and 7 bases lay between the germline ends. CDR1 is MNHEY and CDR2 is SVGAGI in the germline V gene. CDR3 DNA sequence: TGTGCCAGCAGTTACGGGACTCCGAACACCGGGGAGCTGTTTTTT. This encodes CASSYGTPNTGELFF.

This clonotype was counted at least ten times. The gene calls are TRBV7-6 and TRBJ2-3; D is perhaps TRBD2 (7 bases). Trimming left V 3 bases short and J 3 bases short, with 13 bases between. The CDR3 is 15 residues long. Germline V CDR1 and CDR2: SGHVS, FNYEAQ. The CDR3 protein is CASSFRRGLTDTQYF. Here the CDR3 DNA reads TGTGCCAGCAGCTTCCGGCGGGGGCTTACAGATACGCAGTATTTT.

In this sample, this clonotype turned up a few times. The chain carries TRBV7-6 and TRBJ2-5; a possible D gene is TRBD2 (7 bases). The germline CDR1 and CDR2 sequences are SGHVS and FNYEAQ. V lost 1 base to trimming and J lost 5 bases, with 14 bases between them. The CDR3 covers 15 residues. CDR3 protein: CASSLDFRGGETQYF. CDR3 bases: TGTGCCAGCAGCTTAGATTTCAGGGGAGGGGAGACCCAGTACTTC.

The table lists this clonotype with many counts. The V and J genes are TRBV7-2 and TRBJ2-1, with TRBD2 matching 12 bases. The CDR3 consists of 17 residues. V gave up 5 bases and J gave up 0 bases; unmatched junction bases: 5. Per the germline V gene, CDR1 is SGHTA and CDR2 is FQGNSA. CDR3 DNA: TGTGCCAGCAGCCTCCTAGCGGGGGGGCGCTCCTACAATGAGCAGTTCTTC. Translation gives CASSLLAGGRSYNEQFF.

The J gene is TRBJ2-1, the V gene TRBV27; D is undetermined. Germline V gene lookup returns CDR1 MNHEY and CDR2 SMNVEV (reference sequence). This CDR3 contains 13 residues. V lost 3 bases and J 5 bases, leaving 8 bases between the germline ends. CDR3 amino acids: CASSFTQDNEQFF. As DNA, the CDR3 is TGTGCCAGCAGTTTTACCCAAGACAATGAGCAGTTCTTC.

This clonotype was counted between two and nine times. The gene calls are TRBV27 and TRBJ1-5, with D uncertain. Germline V lookup: CDR1 MNHEY, CDR2 SMNVEV (reference sequence). Trimming shortened V by 5 bases and J by 0 bases, and 8 bases separated the two germline ends. The CDR3 is made up of 14 amino acids. The CDR3 is CASSEADSNQPQHF. Written as DNA, the CDR3 is TGTGCCAGCAGTGAGGCGGATAGCAATCAGCCCCAGCATTTT.

This clonotype was recorded many times. The V call is TRBV11-2, the J call TRBJ2-1, with TRBD2 matching over 11 bases. Germline CDR1 and CDR2: SGHAT and FQNNGV. After removal of 4 bases from V and 5 bases from J, the junction contained 4 bases not matched to a gene. CDR3 length: 15 residues. As DNA, the CDR3 is TGTGCCAGCAGCTGGCTAGCGGGGGGCGACAATGAGCAGTTCTTC. This translates into CASSWLAGGDNEQFF.

This clonotype was seen many times. The chain recombines TRBV19 with TRBJ1-1; no reliable D call. Germline CDR1 and CDR2: LNHDA and SQIVND (reference sequence). The ends were cut back, 3 bases at V and 4 bases at J, with 15 bases in the middle. The CDR3 has 15 residues. The chain's CDR3 is CASSISAAAATEAFF. The CDR3 coding sequence is TGTGCCAGTAGTATTTCGGCGGCAGCGGCCACTGAAGCTTTCTTT. The whole variable domain, filled in from reference TRBV19 and TRBJ1-1, reads DGGITQSPKYLFRKEGQNVTLSCEQNLNHDAMYWYRQDPGQGLRLIYYSQIVNDFQKGDIAEGYSVSREKKESFPLTVTSAQKNPTAFYLCASSISAAAATEAFFGQGTRLTVV.

A few counts support this clonotype. The genes are TRBV6-4 and TRBJ1-5, with unresolved D. The germline gives CDR1 MRHNA, CDR2 SNTAGT. With 3 bases removed from V and 7 bases from J, the gap between germline ends came to 10 bases. The CDR3 has 13 residues. CDR3 sequence (DNA): TGTGCCAGCAGTGATGGCCCAGAACAGCCCCAGCATTTT. It is translated as CASSDGPEQPQHF.

The chain has TRBV12-5 and TRBJ2-7; 9 positions match TRBD2. The ends lost 0 bases at V and 2 bases at J; junction bases unmatched: 2. The CDR3 totals 15 residues. Germline values: CDR1 LGHNT, CDR2 FRNRAP. CDR3 region: CASGLVLAGTYEQYF. The CDR3 region has the DNA TGTGCTAGTGGTTTGGTGCTAGCGGGGACCTACGAGCAGTACTTC.

This clonotype was counted many times. The chain employs TRBV7-6 and TRBJ2-1; D may be TRBD1 or TRBD2 (6 bases each). V lost 4 bases and J 7 bases, leaving 17 bases between the germline ends. The CDR3 totals 15 residues. Germline V gene lookup returns CDR1 SGHVS and CDR2 FNYEAQ. As DNA, the CDR3 is TGTGCCAGCAGCTCCCCACCGGGGGCTGGAAATGAGCAGTTCTTC. It yields the protein CASSSPPGAGNEQFF.

V is TRBV28 and J is TRBJ1-2; 8 bases match TRBD1. Germline lookup yields CDR1 MDHEN and CDR2 SYDVKM. This CDR3 has 16 amino acids. V shed 4 bases, J shed 4 bases, and the junction held 11 bases outside the gene matches. Here the CDR3 DNA reads TGTGCCAGCAGTTCCTCGGGGGCAGGGGGCGGCTATGGCTACACCTTC. Translation gives CASSSSGAGGGYGYTF.

At least ten counts were recorded for this clonotype. This rearrangement joins TRBV4-1 to TRBJ2-3; D remains unclear. The length of the CDR3 is 17 residues. V was cut by 1 base and J by 0 bases, with 14 bases left in between. Germline assignment: CDR1 MGHRA and CDR2 YSYEKL. CDR3 protein: CASSQVLGRISTDTQYF. The DNA of the CDR3 is TGCGCCAGCAGCCAAGTTTTGGGCAGGATCAGCACAGATACGCAGTATTTT.